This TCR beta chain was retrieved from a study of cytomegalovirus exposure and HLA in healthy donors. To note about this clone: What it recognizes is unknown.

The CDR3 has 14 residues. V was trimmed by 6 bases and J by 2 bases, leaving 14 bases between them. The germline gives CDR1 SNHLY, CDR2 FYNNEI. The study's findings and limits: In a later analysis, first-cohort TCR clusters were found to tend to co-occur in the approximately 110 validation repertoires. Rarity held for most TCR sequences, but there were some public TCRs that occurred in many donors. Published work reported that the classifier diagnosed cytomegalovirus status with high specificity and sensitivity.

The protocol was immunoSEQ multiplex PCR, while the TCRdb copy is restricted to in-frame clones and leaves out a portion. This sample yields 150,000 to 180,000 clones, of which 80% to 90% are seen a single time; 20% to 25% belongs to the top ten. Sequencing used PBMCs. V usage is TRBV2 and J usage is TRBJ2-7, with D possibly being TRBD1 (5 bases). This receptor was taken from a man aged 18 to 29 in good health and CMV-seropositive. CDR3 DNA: TGTGCCAGCAGCCAGGGCAGCAGGGCCTACGAGCAGTACTTC. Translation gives CASSQGSRAYEQYF.